This T cell receptor beta chain was retrieved from a study of blood T cell repertoires in COVID-19. About the research overall: Samples taken during acute and convalescent COVID-19 were collected in the United States, Italy and Spain. Sources were T cells, B-cell-depleted T cells, or PBMCs; the material itself was cDNA or gDNA.

Under the authors' procedure: Amplification of reference gene primers was used by the study to estimate nucleated cell counts. The protocol was immunoSEQ multiplex PCR, while the TCRdb copy is restricted to in-frame clones and leaves out a portion. V, J and clone size derive from that table, while D and trimming were established from the DNA sequence. This repertoire shows more than 70,000 clones, about nine tenths found once; its top ten account for 8.5% to 10%. Looked up from germline, CDR1 is SGHTA and CDR2 is FQGTGA. V shed 5 bases, J shed 5 bases, and the junction held 3 bases outside the gene matches. The CDR3 length is 15 residues.

The source material was peripheral blood. The sequence derives from a man in his fifties or sixties with acute or convalescent COVID-19. The chain joins TRBV7-3 to TRBJ2-3; 14 positions match TRBD2. The CDR3 sequence: CASSTGLAGVDTQYF. In DNA, the CDR3 is TGTGCCAGCAGCACGGGACTAGCGGGGGTAGATACGCAGTATTTT.